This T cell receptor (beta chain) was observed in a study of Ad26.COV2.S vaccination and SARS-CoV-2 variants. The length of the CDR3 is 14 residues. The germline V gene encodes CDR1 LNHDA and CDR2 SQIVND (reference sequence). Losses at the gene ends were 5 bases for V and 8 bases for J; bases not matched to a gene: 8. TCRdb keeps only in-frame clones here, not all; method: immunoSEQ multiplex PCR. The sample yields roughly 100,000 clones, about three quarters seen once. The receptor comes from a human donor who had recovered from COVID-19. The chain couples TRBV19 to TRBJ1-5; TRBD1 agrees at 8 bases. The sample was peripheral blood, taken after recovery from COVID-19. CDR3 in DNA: TGTGCCAGTAGTCCCGGACAGGGCGGAGAGCCCCAGCATTTT. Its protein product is CASSPGQGGEPQHF.